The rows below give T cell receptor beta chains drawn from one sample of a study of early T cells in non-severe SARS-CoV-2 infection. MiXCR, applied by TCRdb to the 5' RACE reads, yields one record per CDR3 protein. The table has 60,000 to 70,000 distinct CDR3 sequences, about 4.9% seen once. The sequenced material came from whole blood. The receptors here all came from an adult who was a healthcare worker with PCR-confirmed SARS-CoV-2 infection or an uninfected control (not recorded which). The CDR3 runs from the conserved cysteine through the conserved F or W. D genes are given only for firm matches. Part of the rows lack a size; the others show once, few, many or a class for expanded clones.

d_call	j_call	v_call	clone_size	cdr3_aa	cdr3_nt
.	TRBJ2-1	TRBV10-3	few	CAISEGGNDYNEQFF	TGTGCCATCAGTGAAGGGGGTAACGACTACAATGAGCAGTTCTTC
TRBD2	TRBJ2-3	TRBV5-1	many	CASSLEPSGGPTDTQYF	TGCGCCAGCAGCTTGGAGCCTAGCGGGGGGCCCACAGATACGCAGTATTTT
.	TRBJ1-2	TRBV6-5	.	CASSYAEVPYGYTF	TGTGCCAGCAGTTACGCCGAGGTGCCTTATGGCTACACCTTC
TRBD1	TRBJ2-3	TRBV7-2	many	CASRYLTGGTDTQYF	TGTGCCAGCAGATACTTAACAGGGGGCACAGATACGCAGTATTTT
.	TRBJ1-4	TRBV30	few	CAYTTVNEKLFF	TGTGCCTACACGACAGTCAATGAAAAACTGTTTTTT
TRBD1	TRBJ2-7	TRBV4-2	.	CASSPSHRTGDEQYF	TGTGCCAGCAGCCCCTCTCACCGGACAGGGGACGAGCAGTACTTC
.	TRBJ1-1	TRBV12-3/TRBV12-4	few	CASTLLNTEAFF	TGTGCCAGCACGCTGCTGAACACTGAAGCTTTCTTT
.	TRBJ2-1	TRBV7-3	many	CASSPAAGIYNEQFF	TGTGCCAGCAGCCCTGCGGCGGGGATATACAATGAGCAGTTCTTC
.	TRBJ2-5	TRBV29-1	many	CSPQDQETQYF	TGCAGCCCTCAGGACCAAGAGACCCAGTACTTC
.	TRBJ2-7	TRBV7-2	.	CASRESGSYEQYF	TGTGCCAGCCGTGAAAGCGGTTCCTACGAGCAGTACTTC
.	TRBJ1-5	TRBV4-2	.	CASSQKLASSNQPQHF	TGTGCCAGCAGCCAAAAGTTAGCGAGTAGCAATCAGCCCCAGCATTTT
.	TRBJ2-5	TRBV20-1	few	CSASKGETQYF	TGCAGTGCTAGTAAGGGTGAGACCCAGTACTTC
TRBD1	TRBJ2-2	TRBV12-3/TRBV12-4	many	CASSFPQGATGNTGELFF	TGTGCCAGCAGTTTTCCGCAGGGGGCTACTGGGAACACCGGGGAGCTGTTTTTT
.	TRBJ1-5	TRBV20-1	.	CSGKGGQQPQHF	TGCAGTGGTAAAGGGGGGCAACAGCCCCAGCATTTT
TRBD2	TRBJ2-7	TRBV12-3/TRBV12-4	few	CASSPTSGPYEQYF	TGTGCCAGCAGTCCGACTAGCGGACCCTACGAGCAGTACTTC
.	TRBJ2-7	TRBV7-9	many	CASSLAGSSREQYF	TGTGCCAGCAGCTTAGCAGGTTCGTCCCGCGAGCAGTACTTC
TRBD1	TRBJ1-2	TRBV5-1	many	CASSWTGMGDDYTF	TGCGCCAGCAGCTGGACAGGAATGGGAGATGACTACACCTTC
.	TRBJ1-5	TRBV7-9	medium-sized	CASGTDNQPQHF	TGTGCCAGCGGGACGGATAATCAGCCCCAGCATTTT
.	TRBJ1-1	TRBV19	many	CASSIGAATEAFF	TGTGCCAGTAGTATAGGCGCGGCCACTGAAGCTTTCTTT
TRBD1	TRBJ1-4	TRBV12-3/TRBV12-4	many	CASSWTGGEKLFF	TGTGCCAGCAGTTGGACAGGAGGGGAAAAACTGTTTTTT
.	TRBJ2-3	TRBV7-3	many	CASSSDGTGYDTQYF	TGTGCCAGCAGCTCCGACGGAACAGGGTATGATACGCAGTATTTT
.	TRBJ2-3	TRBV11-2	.	CASSLGRVTQYF	TGTGCCAGCAGCTTAGGCCGGGTTACGCAGTATTTT
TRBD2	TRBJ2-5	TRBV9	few	CASSVAGRGQETQYF	TGTGCCAGCAGCGTAGCCGGGAGGGGGCAAGAGACCCAGTACTTC
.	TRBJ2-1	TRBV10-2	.	CASKTGTYNEQFF	TGCGCCAGCAAGACAGGAACGTACAATGAGCAGTTCTTC
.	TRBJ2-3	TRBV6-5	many	CASSPVDYGGTDTQYF	TGTGCCAGCAGTCCCGTAGACTACGGGGGCACAGATACGCAGTATTTT
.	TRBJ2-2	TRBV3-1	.	CASSPRRRTNTGELFF	TGTGCCAGCAGCCCCCGCCGGCGGACCAACACCGGGGAGCTGTTTTTT
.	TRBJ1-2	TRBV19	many	CASSTEGGTSYGYTF	TGTGCCAGTAGTACAGAGGGGGGAACAAGCTATGGCTACACCTTC
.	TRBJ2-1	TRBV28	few	CASITPWGGTGSYNEQFF	TGTGCCAGTATTACTCCTTGGGGAGGGACAGGATCCTACAATGAGCAGTTCTTC
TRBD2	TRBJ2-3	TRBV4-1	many	CASSQLSPRGLAGFQSTDTQYF	TGCGCCAGCAGCCAATTAAGCCCGCGGGGACTAGCGGGCTTTCAAAGCACAGATACGCAGTATTTT
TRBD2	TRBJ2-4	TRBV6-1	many	CASSPSFQLAESHF	TGTGCCAGCAGTCCGTCTTTTCAGCTAGCGGAGAGCCACTTC
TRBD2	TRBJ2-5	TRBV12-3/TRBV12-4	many	CASSPPGTSGQETQYF	TGTGCCAGCAGTCCCCCTGGGACTAGCGGGCAAGAGACCCAGTACTTC
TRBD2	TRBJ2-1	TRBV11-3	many	CASSLLAGGRVDEQFF	TGTGCCAGCAGCTTATTAGCGGGAGGGCGAGTGGATGAGCAGTTCTTC
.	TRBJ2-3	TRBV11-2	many	CASSPQGYTDTQYF	TGTGCCAGCAGCCCACAGGGCTACACAGATACGCAGTATTTT
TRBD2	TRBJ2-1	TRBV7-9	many	CASRLAGGYYNEQFF	TGTGCCAGCAGACTAGCGGGAGGATACTACAATGAGCAGTTCTTC
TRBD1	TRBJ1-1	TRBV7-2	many	CASSLIGGGAEAFF	TGTGCCAGCAGCTTAATAGGAGGGGGCGCTGAAGCTTTCTTT
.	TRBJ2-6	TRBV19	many	CASSSSPGANVLTF	TGTGCCAGTAGTTCGTCCCCTGGGGCCAACGTCCTGACTTTC
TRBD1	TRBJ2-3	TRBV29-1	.	CSAEKGDRVVDTQYF	TGCAGCGCTGAAAAGGGGGACAGGGTGGTAGATACGCAGTATTTT
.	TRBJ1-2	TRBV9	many	CASSPRTSFSYGYTF	TGTGCCAGCAGCCCAAGGACTAGTTTTTCCTATGGCTACACCTTC
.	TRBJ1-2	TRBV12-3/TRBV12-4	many	CASSFSGVDYGYTF	TGTGCCAGCAGTTTCTCAGGAGTGGACTATGGCTACACCTTC
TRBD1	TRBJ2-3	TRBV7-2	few	CASSSGQGGGDTQYF	TGTGCCAGCAGCTCAGGACAGGGAGGAGGAGATACGCAGTATTTT
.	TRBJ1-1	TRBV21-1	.	CASSKGDRGTEAFF	TGTGCCAGCAGCAAGGGGGACCGGGGCACTGAAGCTTTCTTT
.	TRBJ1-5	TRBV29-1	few	CSVAGGEGNQPQHF	TGCAGCGTTGCTGGTGGGGAAGGCAATCAGCCCCAGCATTTT
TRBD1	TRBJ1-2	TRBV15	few	CATSTGGGGLAYGYTF	TGTGCCACCAGCACAGGGGGAGGGGGCCTAGCCTATGGCTACACCTTC
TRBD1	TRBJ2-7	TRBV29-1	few	CSVEDSVGDRGDHEQYF	TGCAGCGTTGAAGACAGTGTAGGGGACAGGGGCGACCACGAGCAGTACTTC
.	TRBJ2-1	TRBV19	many	CASRAISYNEQFF	TGTGCCAGTCGAGCAATCTCCTACAATGAGCAGTTCTTC